This entry lists 24 T cell receptor delta chains sequenced from one sample in a study of gammadelta T cells in human blood (dated by TCRdb to 2019 to 2021). Receptors were amplified or captured by RT-PCR. Sequenced using an Illumina MiSeq. For TCRdb, the public reads were processed anew by CATT, and duplicate DNA sequences were folded into one row. The sample table records more than 800 delta-chain clones; 40% to 60% of these occur just once. Of the sample, 24% falls within the top ten clones. Material for sequencing was Vgamma9Vdelta2 gamma-delta T cells from cord blood. The receptor source for this set is a newborn.

By share, this clone ranks as large. Other DNA variants within this sample encode the same CDR3. V and J are TRDV2 and TRDJ3; D is uncertain. With 0 bases removed from V and 0 bases from J, the gap between germline ends came to 11 bases. This CDR3 has 18 residues. The germline gives CDR1 GEAIGNYY, CDR2 EKD. CDR3 nucleotide sequence: TGTGCCTGTGACACCGTGTCCGGGTGCTCCTGGGACACCCGACAGATGTTTTTC. This translates into CACDTVSGCSWDTRQMFF.

Details on this clone: The likely explanation is a read error, given a far larger clone one base away. The V call is TRDV2, the J call TRDJ3; TRDD3 matches at 9 bases. The germline CDR1 and CDR2 sequences are GEAIGNYY and EKD. This CDR3 comprises 20 residues. CDR3 sequence reads: CAGDTGWGDTSSWDTRQMFF. DNA of the CDR3: TGTGCCGGTGACACCGGTTGGGGGGATACTAGCTCCTGGGACACCCGACAGATGTTTTTC.

In the case of this clone: A far larger clone is off by one base, so a read error is likely. Other nucleotide sequences from this sample produce the same CDR3. This rearrangement joins TRDV2 to TRDJ3; tentatively, D is TRDD3 (5 bases). This CDR3 has 17 amino acids. The germline V gene encodes CDR1 GEAIGNYY and CDR2 EKD. The chain's CDR3 is CACDTGFRSWDTRQMFF. The CDR3 DNA reads TGTGCCTGTGACACGGGATTCCGCTCCTGGGACACCCGACAAATGTTTTTC.

The chain joins TRDV2 to TRDJ1; TRDD3 agrees at 10 bases. V lost 0 bases to trimming and J lost 6 bases; unmatched junction nucleotides: 33. The CDR3 is made up of 24 amino acids. The germline gives CDR1 GEAIGNYY, CDR2 EKD. The CDR3, as DNA: TGTGCCTGTGACACCGAATCGTGGGGGATACTATGGCGGGCAAAAGACAAGAAAACCTATAAACTCATCTTT. This codes for CACDTESWGILWRAKDKKTYKLIF.

This clone is labeled as large. The rearrangement uses TRDV2 and TRDJ1; maybe TRDD3 (6 bases). This CDR3 comprises 14 residues. Germline CDR1 is GEAIGNYY and CDR2 is EKD. V was trimmed by 0 bases and J by 7 bases, leaving 14 bases between them. CDR3 in DNA: TGTGCCTGTGACACCCGCCGGGGGAGCGGTAAACTCATCTTT. Its protein is CACDTRRGSGKLIF.

In regard to this clone: A read error is likely here: a far larger clone is one base away. The chain has TRDV2 and TRDJ2; the D is unclear. The germline V gene encodes CDR1 GEAIGNYY and CDR2 EKD. CDR3 length equals 18 residues. DNA of the CDR3: TGTGCCCGTGACACGGTTGAACTAGGAGATCCTTTGACAGCACAACTCTTCTTT. Translated: CARDTVELGDPLTAQLFF.

Comments on this clone: This likely reflects a read error, since a far larger clone is one base away. The sample has other DNA sequences that encode this CDR3 too. The chain is built from TRDV2 and TRDJ1; TRDD3 agrees at 9 bases. The CDR3 runs to 17 residues. Germline CDR1 GEAIGNYY, CDR2 EKD. DNA for the CDR3: TGTGCTTGTGACACCGGTACTGGGGGACGGTACACCGATAAACTCATCTTT. This encodes CACDTGTGGRYTDKLIF.

This clone has just a few counts. This clone may be a read error of a much larger clone one base away. This rearrangement joins TRDV2 to TRDJ3, with a weak D call TRDD3 (5 bases). There are 20 residues in the CDR3. Per germline, CDR1 GEAIGNYY and CDR2 EKD. Written as DNA, the CDR3 is TGTGCCTGTGACACCGGAGGATCCTCGTATCCCTCCTGGGACACCCTACAGATGTTTTTC. This codes for CACDTGGSSYPSWDTLQMFF.

In the case of this clone: The likely explanation is a read error, given a far larger clone one base away. The J gene is TRDJ2, the V gene TRDV2; D may be TRDD3 (5 bases). From germline, CDR1 is GEAIGNYY and CDR2 EKD. The CDR3 is 18 residues long. The CDR3 loop is CACDTPAGKGAMTEQLFF. The CDR3 nucleotides read TGTGCCTGTGACACACCAGCTGGAAAGGGGGCTATGACAGAACAACTCTTCTTT.

Within the sample, this clone is large (0.1 to 1%). This chain uses TRDV2 with TRDJ3, with D uncertain. Per germline, CDR1 GEAIGNYY and CDR2 EKD. The V end was cut by 3 bases, the J end by 0 bases, with 8 bases between. CDR3 length: 16 amino acids. CDR3 DNA: TGTGCCTGTGACTCACTGAGCTCCTGGGACACCCGACAGATGTTTTTC. It yields the protein CACDSLSSWDTRQMFF.

This clone was counted only a few times. V is TRDV2 and J is TRDJ2; 9 bases match TRDD3. The J segment lost 6 bases and the V segment lost 3 bases, leaving 28 bases of the junction unmatched. This CDR3 comprises 22 residues. CDR1 and CDR2 from the germline V gene are GEAIGNYY and EKD. CDR3: CACDPRLIDWGTPSTWSAQLFF. The CDR3 bases are TGTGCCTGTGACCCCCGTCTAATAGACTGGGGGACCCCGTCGACGTGGTCAGCACAACTCTTCTTT.

Details on this clone: The likely explanation is a read error, given a far larger clone one base away. This sample also contains other DNA sequences that code for the same CDR3. V and J are TRDV2 and TRDJ3; 12 nucleotides align to TRDD3. Germline values: CDR1 GEAIGNYY, CDR2 EKD. CDR3 length: 17 residues. CDR3 nucleotides: TGTGCCTGTGACGTACTGGGGGATACCTGGGATACCCGACAGATGTTTTTC. Translated, it gives CACDVLGDTWDTRQMFF.

This clone qualifies as medium-sized (0.01 to 0.1%). V is TRDV2 and J is TRDJ3; 7 bases agree with TRDD3. This CDR3 is built from 19 residues. Germline V lookup: CDR1 GEAIGNYY, CDR2 EKD. Unmatched junction bases numbered 11, after V lost 3 bases and J lost 1 base. CDR3 bases: TGTGCCTGTGACCCATTGGGGGAGTCTCTATCCTGGGACACCCGACAGATGTTTTTC. Its translation: CACDPLGESLSWDTRQMFF.

By share, this clone ranks as large. The chain has TRDV2 and TRDJ2; 8 bases align to TRDD3. Germline loops: CDR1 GEAIGNYY, CDR2 EKD. The CDR3 loop spans 16 amino acids. Germline trimming cut 2 bases from V and 0 bases from J; bases unmatched to any gene: 4. CDR3 sequence reads: CACDKLGVALTAQLFF. For the CDR3, the DNA is TGTGCCTGTGACAAACTGGGGGTCGCTTTGACAGCACAACTCTTCTTT.

In its sample, this clone ranks as large. The chain joins TRDV2 to TRDJ2, with D possibly TRDD2 on 5 matching bases. The CDR3 covers 17 residues. The germline CDR1 and CDR2 sequences are GEAIGNYY and EKD. Trimming pared 4 bases from V and 0 bases from J, leaving 17 bases between. CDR3 amino acids: CACDHLVPPTLTAQLFF. In DNA, the CDR3 is TGTGCCTGTGATCACCTCGTACCTCCTACTTTGACAGCACAACTCTTCTTT.

As to this clone: This sequence is one base from a far larger clone and is likely a read error. V gene TRDV2 combines with J gene TRDJ1, with 8 bases fitting TRDD3. There are 19 residues in the CDR3. V lost 0 bases and J lost 0; bases outside the gene matches: 14. CDR1 GEAIGNYY and CDR2 EKD come from the germline V gene. The CDR3 DNA follows: TGTGCCTGTGACACCGGGTCTGGGGGACGATCCCAGTACACCGATAAACTCATCTTT. Amino acid sequence: CACDTGSGGRSQYTDKLIF.

As for this clone: This probably arose from a read error, given a far larger clone one base away. The same CDR3 is also encoded by other DNA sequences in this sample. The chain joins TRDV2 to TRDJ3, with D possibly being TRDD3 (6 bases). The germline gives CDR1 GEAIGNYY, CDR2 EKD. Trimming removed 0 bases from V and 4 bases from J, with 12 bases in between. The CDR3 is 17 amino acids. The CDR3 loop is CACDTVLGPWDTRQMFF. In DNA form, the CDR3 reads TGTGCCTGTGACACCGTACTGGGACCTTGGGACACCCGACAGATGTTTTTC.

A word on this clone: TCRdb records a much larger clone's protein for this DNA, with a difference at residue 8 that likely arises from a read error; the protein given is the translation of the DNA. The chain recombines TRDV2 with TRDJ1, with D possibly matching TRDD3 (6 bases). Trimming cost V 3 bases and J 0 bases, with 16 bases left between them. The CDR3 contains 16 residues. The V gene's germline CDR1 is GEAIGNYY and CDR2 EKD. Here the CDR3 reads CACDPDTHSHTDKLIF. Here the CDR3 DNA reads TGTGCCTGTGACCCCGATACGCATTCCCACACCGATAAACTCATCTTT.

This clone is large. The gene calls are TRDV2 and TRDJ2; 12 positions match TRDD3. The CDR3 contains 15 residues. V was pared by 3 bases and J by 4 bases, with 2 bases of the junction left unmatched. The germline gives CDR1 GEAIGNYY, CDR2 EKD. The CDR3 DNA sequence: TGTGCCTGTGACGTACTGGGGGATACGACAGCACAACTCTTCTTT. Its protein is CACDVLGDTTAQLFF.

Of note for this clone: A much larger clone lies a single base off, so this may be a read error. This sample includes further DNA sequences coding for the same CDR3. The V and J genes are TRDV2 and TRDJ3; 7 nucleotides match TRDD3. CDR3 length equals 19 residues. V gave up 1 base and J gave up 0 bases; unmatched junction bases: 8. CDR1 and CDR2 (germline): GEAIGNYY, EKD. This CDR3 is CACDTVLGASSWDTRQMFF. CDR3 nucleotides: TGTGCCTGTGACACGGTGCTGGGGGCTAGCTCCTGGGACACCCGACAGATGTTTTTC.

This clone counts as large (0.1 to 1%). The rearrangement joins TRDV2 to TRDJ1; 13 bases line up with TRDD3. V shed 3 bases, J shed 4 bases, and the junction held 10 bases outside the gene matches. The CDR3 has 17 residues. Germline V gene sequence: CDR1 GEAIGNYY, CDR2 EKD. Written as DNA, the CDR3 is TGTGCCTGTGACCACTTACTGGGGGATACGCCTGGCGATAAACTCATCTTT. This codes for CACDHLLGDTPGDKLIF.

As for this clone: With a far larger clone one base away, a read error is the likely cause. The chain combines TRDV2 with TRDJ3, with 8 positions matching TRDD3. Germline V gene sequence: CDR1 GEAIGNYY, CDR2 EKD. The CDR3 sequence is 19 residues long. The CDR3 bases are TGTGCCCGTGACACCGGATGGGGGATTGACTCCTGGGACACCCGACAGATGTTTTTC. It yields the protein CARDTGWGIDSWDTRQMFF.

Details on this clone: A read error likely explains this, since a far larger clone differs by one base. Other DNA sequences from this sample encode an identical CDR3 as well. The rearrangement joins TRDV2 to TRDJ3, with TRDD3 matching over 8 bases. Germline-derived CDR1 and CDR2 are GEAIGNYY and EKD. This CDR3 contains 20 residues. The CDR3 sequence: CACDTGLGASSSWDTRQMFF. The CDR3 nucleotides read TGCGCCTGTGACACCGGACTGGGGGCCTCGAGCTCCTGGGACACCCGACAGATGTTTTTC.

Details on this clone: This likely traces to a read error, being one base from a far larger clone. This sequence joins TRDV2 and TRDJ3; the D gene is possibly TRDD3 (5 bases). The CDR3 totals 17 residues. Germline V gene sequence: CDR1 GEAIGNYY, CDR2 EKD. V was shortened by 2 bases and J by 0 bases, with 10 bases between the two germline ends. DNA of the CDR3: TGTGCCTGTGACAAGGGATTCCGCTCCTGGGACACCCGACAGATGTTTTTC. The encoded protein is CACDKGFRSWDTRQMFF.